The present TCR beta chain was sequenced within a study of cytomegalovirus exposure and HLA in healthy donors. The CDR3 runs to 13 residues. Germline assignment: CDR1 SGHTA and CDR2 FQGNSA. Trimming cost V 3 bases and J 8 bases; bases outside gene matches: 5. Of note for this clone: What it binds is unknown.

With 60 Vbeta and 13 Jbeta primers, the PCR was carried out. Sequencing was performed with immunoSEQ multiplex PCR; in TCRdb, only in-frame clones are kept and a portion is missing. The sample includes more than 100,000 clones, just over 65% seen only once; the top ten take 1.5%. Findings and limits, study-wide: The CMV antigen specificity of a few CMV-associated chains was confirmed through in vitro analysis.

The receptor comes from a man aged 18 to 30 in good health and CMV-seronegative. V usage is TRBV7-2 and J usage is TRBJ2-3; 7 bases align to TRBD2. The sequencing input was PBMCs. The CDR3 DNA reads as TGTGCCAGCAGCTTCAGCGGGGAGGGTACGCAGTATTTT. Its protein is CASSFSGEGTQYF.